This is a list of T cell receptor beta chains from one sample in a study of cytomegalovirus exposure and HLA in healthy donors. Repertoires were generated with immunoSEQ multiplex PCR, while TCRdb's copy carries only in-frame clones and drops some. The sample has 160,000 or so clones; roughly four fifths are singletons. The sample taken for sequencing was PBMCs. These receptors originate from a woman aged 40-49 years in good health and CMV-seronegative. Both conserved end residues are part of each CDR3. D genes are given only for firm matches. Only some rows state a clone size, as once, few, many or a class for expanded clones.

d_call | j_call | clone_size | cdr3_length | v_call | cdr3_nt | cdr3_aa
. | TRBJ2-1 | . | 13 | TRBV7-7 | TGTGCCAGCAGCCACTCCCCAGGCAATGAGCAGTTCTTC | CASSHSPGNEQFF
. | TRBJ2-2 | . | 16 | TRBV7-9 | TGTGCCAGCAGCCTACGACAGACCTTGAACACCGGGGAGCTGTTTTTT | CASSLRQTLNTGELFF
. | TRBJ2-1 | . | 16 | TRBV9 | TGTGCCAGCAGCGTAGCCGGGGGAGTCTCCTACAATGAGCAGTTCTTC | CASSVAGGVSYNEQFF
TRBD1 | TRBJ2-7 | . | 15 | TRBV15 | TGTGCCACCAGGGACACCGGGACAGTATCCTACGAGCAGTACTTC | CATRDTGTVSYEQYF
TRBD1 | TRBJ1-5 | . | 15 | TRBV19 | TGTGCCAGTAGTATCACAGGGGGCGGCAATCAGCCCCAGCATTTT | CASSITGGGNQPQHF
. | TRBJ2-7 | . | 14 | TRBV15 | TGTGCCACCAGCCTCGGGGGTCAGTGGAACGAGCAGTACTTC | CATSLGGQWNEQYF
. | TRBJ1-5 | . | 12 | TRBV5-6 | TGTGCCAGCAGCTTCGGGGAGTGGCCCCAGCATTTT | CASSFGEWPQHF
TRBD2 | TRBJ2-7 | . | 15 | TRBV10-2 | TGCGCCAGCAGTGAGGGACTAGCGGGGGCCTACGAGCAGTACTTC | CASSEGLAGAYEQYF
. | TRBJ1-5 | . | 13 | TRBV27 | TGTGCCAGCTGGCAACATAGCAATCAGCCCCAGCATTTT | CASWQHSNQPQHF
. | TRBJ1-5 | . | 16 | TRBV7-2 | TGTGCCAGCAGCTTAGTATATCGTTCGGGGGATCAGCCCCAGCATTTT | CASSLVYRSGDQPQHF
. | TRBJ1-1 | . | 16 | TRBV4-2 | TGTGCCAGCAGCCCACGACAGGAGCAATTGAACACTGAAGCTTTCTTT | CASSPRQEQLNTEAFF
TRBD1 | TRBJ2-7 | . | 16 | TRBV4-3 | TGCGCCAGCAGCCCATTCCCGGGACAGGGGTTCTACGAGCAGTACTTC | CASSPFPGQGFYEQYF
TRBD1 | TRBJ1-2 | . | 13 | TRBV29-1 | TGCAGCACGTGGGACAGCACTAACTATGGCTACACCTTC | CSTWDSTNYGYTF
. | TRBJ1-2 | . | 15 | TRBV9 | TGTGCCAGCAGCGTTCCAGATTCTCCGTTAAATGGCTACACCTTC | CASSVPDSPLNGYTF
TRBD2 | TRBJ2-7 | . | 16 | TRBV7-9 | TGTGCCAGCAGCTTAGCGAGTAGCGGGGGAGCCTACGAGCAGTACTTC | CASSLASSGGAYEQYF
TRBD1 | TRBJ1-4 | . | 15 | TRBV4-1 | TGCGCCAGCAGCCAAACAGGGGGGGGTAATGAAAAACTGTTTTTT | CASSQTGGGNEKLFF
. | TRBJ1-2 | . | 13 | TRBV28 | TGTGCCAGCACCGGCCTGGCCAGGGGTGGCTACACCTTC | CASTGLARGGYTF
. | TRBJ2-6 | . | 14 | TRBV6-4 | TGTGCCAGCAGCGAGGAGCTCGGGGCCAACGTCCTGACTTTC | CASSEELGANVLTF
. | TRBJ1-2 | . | 15 | TRBV28 | TGTGCCAGCAGTTTGGAGACTCTAGCTAACTATGGCTACACCTTC | CASSLETLANYGYTF
. | TRBJ2-7 | . | 15 | TRBV28 | TGTGCCAGCCACCCCCTCCAGGGGAAGACGTACGAGCAGTACTTC | CASHPLQGKTYEQYF
TRBD2 | TRBJ2-1 | once | 17 | TRBV5-4 | TGTGCCAGCAGCTTGCTGGTGCTAGCGGGGGGGCGCAATGAGCAGTTCTTC | CASSLLVLAGGRNEQFF
. | TRBJ1-2 | . | 13 | TRBV19 | TGTGCCAGTAGTATAGATCTACGATATGGCTACACCTTC | CASSIDLRYGYTF
TRBD1 | TRBJ2-3 | . | 15 | TRBV27 | TGTGCCAGCAGTTTCAGGGGGTACGGCACAGATACGCAGTATTTT | CASSFRGYGTDTQYF
TRBD1 | TRBJ1-1 | . | 13 | TRBV10-1 | TGCGCCAGTGAACCGGGACAGGTCACTGAAGCTTTCTTT | CASEPGQVTEAFF
. | TRBJ2-1 | . | 15 | TRBV6-5 | TGTGCCAGCAGTTACTCTGGGACACACTACAATGAGCAGTTCTTC | CASSYSGTHYNEQFF
. | TRBJ1-1 | . | 13 | TRBV11-1 | TGTGCCAGCAGCTTATTTGGAGACTCTTTGGCTTTCTTT | CASSLFGDSLAFF
. | TRBJ1-1 | . | 18 | TRBV18 | TGTGCCAGCTCACCACTGGCTCAGGACCCGGGAATGAACACTGAAGCTTTCTTT | CASSPLAQDPGMNTEAFF
. | TRBJ1-1 | . | 13 | TRBV29-1 | TGCAGCGTTGAGCGAATGATGAACACTGAAGCTTTCTTT | CSVERMMNTEAFF
. | TRBJ1-2 | . | 13 | TRBV9 | TGTGCCAGCAGCGCAGACAATAACTATGGCTACACCTTC | CASSADNNYGYTF
TRBD1 | TRBJ2-7 | . | 16 | TRBV27 | TGTGCCAGCAGTTTATCTGTGTGGGACAGGGGCGACGAGCAGTACTTC | CASSLSVWDRGDEQYF
. | TRBJ2-7 | . | 15 | TRBV5-1 | TGCGCCAGCAGCCAGGGACCGGGGGAAACCTACGAGCAGTACTTC | CASSQGPGETYEQYF